The clone carrying this TCR beta chain was found many times. The study defined stable Graves' hyperthyroidism as no ophthalmopathy progression within 18 months. Exclusion criteria comprised uncontrolled infection, other autoimmune disease, pregnancy or lactation. The PBMCs were sourced from fresh peripheral blood (about 10 ml). Germline V lookup: CDR1 SEHNR, CDR2 FQNEAQ (reference sequence). The CDR3 is made up of 14 amino acids. The V and J ends lost 3 bases and 5 bases respectively, with 13 bases between them. This entry is derived from a study of T cells in Graves' hyperthyroidism and ophthalmopathy. TCR beta CDR3 sequences were amplified from RNA transcripts. TCR CDR3 underwent first-round RT-PCR with the HTBI primer set. One entry per CDR3 protein results from TCRdb running MiXCR on the multiplex PCR reads. The table records a few hundred thousand distinct CDR3 sequences, less than 20% of them present only once.

This clonotype originated in a woman aged 18-29 years with Graves' hyperthyroidism. The gene calls are TRBV7-9 and TRBJ2-5, with a possible D match to TRBD2 (6 bases). The specimen was blood. CDR3 DNA sequence: TGTGCCAGCAGCTTCCACAGCGGGTGGGAGACCCAGTACTTC. Protein sequence: CASSFHSGWETQYF.